This T cell receptor beta chain is from a study of T cells of healthy individuals. Via MiXCR, TCRdb re-called the 5' RACE reads, giving one row per CDR3 protein. The repertoire includes about 82,000 distinct CDR3 sequences, more than 5% of them detected once, and around 8% sits in the top ten. CDR1 and CDR2 from the germline V gene are MNHEY and SVGEGT. V was shortened by 6 bases and J by 3 bases, with 17 bases between the two germline ends. The CDR3 is 15 amino acids. This clonotype was observed at least ten times. The sequence derives from a female donor in good health. V gene TRBV6-2 or TRBV6-3 combines with J gene TRBJ1-1; D is ambiguous. The CDR3 nucleotides are TGTGCCAGCAGCTCCCTGGGTCCTGCGGACACTGAAGCTTTCTTT. This translates into CASSSLGPADTEAFF.